This entry is about one TCR beta chain. Its antigen is not known. This sample also contains other DNA sequences that code for the same CDR3. These data originate in a study of cytomegalovirus exposure and HLA in healthy donors. PCR employed 60 Vbeta and 13 Jbeta primers. Only in-frame clones appear in the TCRdb table, and some are missing; sequencing was by immunoSEQ multiplex PCR. This sample has about 130,000 clones, with over 75% found just once. General study results and limits: While the bulk of TCR sequences proved rare, some public TCRs turned up in many donors.

The sequence derives from a man aged 18 to 30 in good health and CMV-seropositive. The sequencing sample was made of PBMCs.

CDR3 protein: CASSPGLAGVYEQYF. CDR3 in DNA: TGTGCCAGCAGCCCGGGACTAGCGGGAGTTTACGAGCAGTACTTC. This sequence joins TRBV7-9 and TRBJ2-7, with 14 bases identical to TRBD2. This CDR3 comprises 15 residues. V lost 5 bases and J lost 4; bases outside the gene matches: 4. Germline V gene lookup returns CDR1 SEHNR and CDR2 FQNEAQ (reference sequence).